This T cell receptor beta chain was captured in a study of T-cell reconstitution after alpha-beta-depleted transplantation in children. The study's findings and limits: Reportedly, only several hundred clones from non-depleted graft cells drove alpha-beta T-cell counts at about two months. Among T cells one year after transplant, newly produced cells accounted for most counts and diversity.

This clonotype was counted between two and nine times. The antigen is unknown. Preparation of the TCRbeta library involved a method that used unique molecular identifiers. TCRdb redid the calling of the PCR reads with MiXCR, one entry per CDR3 protein. The repertoire holds approximately 230,000 distinct CDR3 sequences, with around 25% as singletons. Germline V gene data show CDR1 as SGHTA and CDR2 as FQGNSA. This CDR3 is 14 amino acids long. Trimming shortened V by 3 bases and J by 4 bases, and 10 bases separated the two germline ends. Sequenced material: PBMCs, mostly from graft donor cells, taken 360 days after TCRalphabeta/CD19-depleted stem cell transplant. The chain joins TRBV7-2 to TRBJ2-1; the D is unclear. The origin of this receptor is a female patient aged 2-9 years who had a stem cell transplant for congenital amegakaryocytic thrombocytopenia, so the T cells may come from the graft donor. The CDR3 nucleotides read TGTGCCAGCAGCTTGGCGACGGTGTACAATGAGCAGTTCTTC. This gives the protein CASSLATVYNEQFF.